This is a list of T cell receptor beta chains from one sample in a study of OX40 agonist ivuxolimab in advanced cancers. Profiling relied on immunoSEQ multiplex PCR, and the TCRdb table lists in-frame clones only, not all of them. The sample consists of about 69,000 clones, about 80% of them appearing once. The material was CD4+ or CD8+ T cells sorted from blood, obtained in a trial of the OX40 agonist ivuxolimab. These receptors all come from an adult with an advanced solid tumor such as melanoma, head and neck, liver or kidney cancer. CDR3s include the opening cysteine and the closing phenylalanine or tryptophan. The order of the fields is clone size, D gene, J gene, V gene, CDR3 protein, CDR3 DNA. The D gene is left open where the match is weak. Expanded clones get a size class; other rows say once, few or many, or leave the size out.

few,TRBD1,TRBJ1-2,TRBV19,CASSPTSAQGAIYGYTF,TGTGCCAGTAGTCCAACGTCAGCTCAGGGGGCGATCTATGGCTACACCTTC
.,TRBD2,TRBJ2-7,TRBV14,CASSQYPRGSGSVYEQYF,TGTGCCAGCAGCCAATACCCTCGGGGTAGCGGGAGTGTCTACGAGCAGTACTTC
.,.,TRBJ2-1,TRBV18,CASSSRWEEVYNEQFF,TGTGCCAGCTCATCCCGGTGGGAGGAGGTCTACAATGAGCAGTTCTTC
.,TRBD1,TRBJ2-7,TRBV7-9,CASSLEGQGAEQYF,TGTGCCAGCAGCTTAGAGGGACAGGGGGCCGAGCAGTACTTC
few,TRBD1,TRBJ1-4,TRBV5-8,CASSAEGTGNEKLFF,TGTGCCAGCAGCGCAGAGGGGACAGGGAATGAAAAACTGTTTTTT
.,.,TRBJ2-3,TRBV10-3,CAIEGGGNTQYF,TGTGCCATAGAAGGAGGGGGCAATACGCAGTATTTT
.,TRBD2,TRBJ2-3,TRBV4-2,CASSLTTSGGWDTQYF,TGTGCCAGCAGCCTCACGACTAGCGGGGGTTGGGATACGCAGTATTTT
.,.,TRBJ2-3,TRBV19,CASSPAGTSGGTDTQYF,TGTGCCAGTAGTCCTGCAGGGACTTCCGGAGGGACAGATACGCAGTATTTT
once,TRBD1,TRBJ1-5,TRBV28,CASRSRDRANQPQHF,TGTGCCAGCAGGAGCCGGGACAGGGCCAATCAGCCCCAGCATTTT
.,.,TRBJ2-3,TRBV5-1,CASGEGSSGNTDTQYF,TGCGCCAGCGGCGAGGGGAGTAGCGGTAACACAGATACGCAGTATTTT
.,.,TRBJ1-5,TRBV6-5,CASRPDSSNQPQHF,TGTGCCAGCAGACCCGACAGTAGCAATCAGCCCCAGCATTTT
.,.,TRBJ1-4,TRBV5-1,CASSTILGTNEKLFF,TGCGCCAGCAGCACCATCCTGGGAACTAATGAAAAACTGTTTTTT
.,TRBD1,TRBJ1-5,TRBV7-2,CASSNRQGAQPQHF,TGTGCCAGCAGTAACCGACAGGGAGCGCAGCCCCAGCATTTT
.,.,TRBJ2-7,TRBV30,CAWRTAYEQYF,TGTGCCTGGCGTACAGCCTACGAGCAGTACTTC
.,.,TRBJ2-5,TRBV5-6,CASSLDRFQETQYF,TGTGCCAGCAGCTTGGACAGATTCCAAGAGACCCAGTACTTC
.,.,TRBJ1-3,TRBV5-6,CASSGRDGSGNTIYF,TGTGCCAGCAGCGGCCGGGACGGCAGTGGAAACACCATATATTTT
few,.,TRBJ2-3,TRBV29-1,CSVESSGLLTDTQYF,TGCAGCGTTGAATCGTCTGGTCTTCTGACAGATACGCAGTATTTT
.,.,TRBJ2-7,TRBV7-9,CASSLIGEEQYF,TGTGCCAGCAGCTTAATCGGAGAGGAGCAGTACTTC
.,TRBD2,TRBJ2-3,TRBV9,CASSRTSGGTDTQYF,TGTGCCAGCAGCAGAACTAGCGGGGGTACAGATACGCAGTATTTT
.,TRBD1,TRBJ2-5,TRBV5-1,CASSLGTAQETQYF,TGCGCCAGCAGCTTAGGGACAGCGCAAGAGACCCAGTACTTC
once,TRBD2,TRBJ2-7,TRBV28,CASTTSGRVREQYF,TGTGCCAGCACGACCAGCGGGAGGGTGAGGGAGCAGTACTTC
.,.,TRBJ1-5,TRBV5-8,CASSLKSGHPISNQPQHF,TGTGCCAGCAGCTTGAAGTCGGGACACCCGATTAGCAATCAGCCCCAGCATTTT
once,.,TRBJ1-2,TRBV6-5,CASSYSSAYGYTF,TGTGCCAGCAGTTACTCGTCAGCCTATGGCTACACCTTC
.,.,TRBJ2-7,TRBV7-6,CASSQQGTPYEQYF,TGTGCCAGCAGCCAACAAGGGACACCCTACGAGCAGTACTTC
.,TRBD1,TRBJ2-2,TRBV27,CASSPQTGVGELFF,TGTGCCAGCAGTCCCCAGACAGGGGTCGGGGAGCTGTTTTTT
.,TRBD1,TRBJ2-7,TRBV6-6,CASSTGQGQMREQYF,TGTGCCAGCAGTACCGGACAGGGGCAAATGAGGGAGCAGTACTTC
.,.,TRBJ2-6,TRBV6-1,CASRGAGANVLTF,TGTGCCAGCAGGGGAGCTGGGGCCAACGTCCTGACTTTC
.,.,TRBJ2-3,TRBV6-1,CASSEPGMVTDTQYF,TGTGCCAGCAGTGAACCGGGGATGGTCACAGATACGCAGTATTTT
.,.,TRBJ1-1,TRBV5-1,CASSLDSGSGTPEAFF,TGCGCCAGCAGCTTGGACTCCGGTTCGGGGACCCCTGAAGCTTTCTTT
once,TRBD1,TRBJ2-3,TRBV28,CASSPTGLGSTQYF,TGTGCCAGCAGCCCGACAGGGCTGGGTAGTACGCAGTATTTT
.,.,TRBJ1-1,TRBV7-9,CASSRGTLLGTEAFF,TGTGCCAGCAGCAGAGGAACACTCCTGGGGACTGAAGCTTTCTTT
.,TRBD1,TRBJ1-4,TRBV4-1,CASSQGQGSNEKLFF,TGCGCCAGCAGCCAGGGACAGGGGTCTAATGAAAAACTGTTTTTT
.,TRBD2,TRBJ2-7,TRBV5-4,CASSPGMVAGSYEQYF,TGTGCCAGCAGCCCGGGTATGGTAGCGGGAAGCTACGAGCAGTACTTC
few,.,TRBJ1-6,TRBV7-5,CARSLGPPVNSPLHF,TGTGCCAGAAGCTTAGGACCCCCAGTCAACTCACCCCTCCACTTT
.,.,TRBJ2-3,TRBV7-2,CASSLLGLTDTQYF,TGTGCCAGCAGCTTACTCGGACTTACAGATACGCAGTATTTT
once,TRBD1,TRBJ2-5,TRBV5-1,CASSTPRDRVKTQYF,TGCGCCAGCAGCACTCCCCGGGACAGGGTGAAGACCCAGTACTTC